Listed here are 10 T cell receptor beta chains from one sample, sequenced in a study of T cell repertoires and HLA-DP antigens (dated by TCRdb to the late 2010s). These receptors' antigens are unknown. Receptor libraries were prepared by the immunoSEQ multiplex PCR assay. Imported from immuneACCESS, the table was reduced by TCRdb to in-frame sequences with V and J called. These copies leave out some clones; in studies compared against another copy, an unresolved V gene accounts for under half, and the cause of the remainder is not known. This sample comprises fewer than 95,000 clones, around nine tenths of them detected only once. The top ten clones comprise 1.5% to 2% of the sample. Sequencing was carried out using CD4+ T cells from PBMCs. Source of these receptors: a man in his forties or fifties in good health and CMV-seronegative.

The chain couples TRBV5-5 to TRBJ1-5; tentative D call: TRBD1 (5 bases). V lost 0 bases and J 5 bases, leaving 9 bases between the germline ends. Germline V gene data show CDR1 as SGHKS and CDR2 as YYEKEE (reference sequence). The CDR3 consists of 14 residues. The CDR3 DNA reads as TGTGCCAGCAGCTTGGGACAGTCAGATCAGCCCCAGCATTTT. It translates to CASSLGQSDQPQHF.

This clone was counted a single time. The gene calls are TRBV18 and TRBJ1-3, with D perhaps TRBD1 (5 bases). V was cut by 3 bases and J by 7 bases, with 16 bases left in between. The CDR3 length is 15 residues. The germline V gene encodes CDR1 KGHSH and CDR2 LQKENI. Written as DNA, the CDR3 is TGTGCCAGCTCACCGTGGAAACAGGAGGGCAACACCATATATTTT. It is translated as CASSPWKQEGNTIYF.

The chain carries TRBV6-5 and TRBJ2-7; TRBD1 matches at 9 bases. With 0 bases clipped from V and 3 bases from J, the junction kept 0 bases outside the gene matches. CDR1 and CDR2 (germline): MNHEY, SVGAGI. The CDR3 length is 14 residues. CDR3 in DNA: TGTGCCAGCAGTTACTCGGGACAGGGCTACGAGCAGTACTTC. Residues: CASSYSGQGYEQYF.

The chain carries TRBV6-1 and TRBJ1-6; D remains ambiguous. CDR3 size: 15 residues. Trimming pared 1 base from V and 4 bases from J, leaving 8 bases between. Germline V gene lookup returns CDR1 MNHNS and CDR2 SASEGT. This chain's CDR3 is CASSEGRRYNSPLHF. The CDR3 DNA follows: TGTGCCAGCAGTGAAGGGCGGAGGTATAATTCACCCCTCCACTTT.

The chain has TRBV7-2 and TRBJ2-3; D ambiguous. V shed 1 base and J shed 3 bases, with 5 bases lying between them. The germline V gene has CDR1 SGHTA and CDR2 FQGNSA. The CDR3 totals 13 residues. The CDR3 region is CASSLDYTDTQYF. The CDR3 nucleotides are TGTGCCAGCAGCTTAGACTATACAGATACGCAGTATTTT.

The chain is built from TRBV5-4 and TRBJ2-1, with 10 nucleotides matching TRBD2. The trim removed 5 bases at V and 9 bases at J, leaving 14 bases unmatched. Germline lookup yields CDR1 SGHNT and CDR2 YYREEE (reference sequence). The CDR3 length is 16 residues. The CDR3 coding sequence is TGTGCCAGCAGACATAGTGGAGCGGGAGGGCCAAGTGAGCAGTTCTTC. This translates into CASRHSGAGGPSEQFF.

V usage is TRBV5-6 and J usage is TRBJ1-3, with 8 bases identical to TRBD1. The CDR3 spans 16 residues. The V gene end was trimmed by 3 bases and the J gene end by 0 bases; junction bases not matched to a gene: 5. Germline lookup yields CDR1 SGHDT and CDR2 YYEEEE. In DNA form, the CDR3 reads TGTGCCAGCAGCTCCAGGGGGCCCGGCTCTGGAAACACCATATATTTT. Amino acids: CASSSRGPGSGNTIYF.

The chain couples TRBV6-5 to TRBJ2-7, with TRBD2 as a possible D gene (5 bases). Trimming pared 4 bases from V and 0 bases from J, leaving 10 bases between. The CDR3 totals 14 residues. Germline V CDR1 and CDR2: MNHEY, SVGAGI. The CDR3 coding sequence is TGTGCCAGCAGTTCAAGCGGTTACTCCTACGAGCAGTACTTC. It specifies CASSSSGYSYEQYF.

The rearrangement joins TRBV9 to TRBJ2-5, with TRBD2 matching 9 bases. CDR3 size: 17 residues. Germline V lookup: CDR1 SGDLS, CDR2 YYNGEE. Losses at the gene ends were 2 bases for V and 5 bases for J; bases not matched to a gene: 13. The DNA of the CDR3 is TGTGCCAGCAGCGTCCGTGGGGCTAGCGGGACGCAGGAGACCCAGTACTTC. Translating gives CASSVRGASGTQETQYF.

Regarding this clone: Other DNA sequences within the sample encode an identical CDR3. The rearrangement joins TRBV29-1 to TRBJ2-5; D is undetermined. Trimming removed 7 bases from V and 2 bases from J, with 11 bases in between. The germline gives CDR1 SQVTM, CDR2 ANQGSEA. The CDR3 has 12 amino acids. The CDR3, as DNA: TGCAGCGGCGGACGGGCACAAGAGACCCAGTACTTC. Its translation is CSGGRAQETQYF.